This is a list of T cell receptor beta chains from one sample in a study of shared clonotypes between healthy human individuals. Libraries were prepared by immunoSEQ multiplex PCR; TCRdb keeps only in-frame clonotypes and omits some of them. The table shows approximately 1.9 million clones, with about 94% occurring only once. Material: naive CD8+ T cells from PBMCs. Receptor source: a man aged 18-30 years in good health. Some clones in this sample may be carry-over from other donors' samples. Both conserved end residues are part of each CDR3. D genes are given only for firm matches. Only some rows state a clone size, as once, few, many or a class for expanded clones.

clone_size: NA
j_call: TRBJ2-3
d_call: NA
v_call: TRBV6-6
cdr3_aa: CASSYLGARDTQYF
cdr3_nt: TGTGCCAGCAGTTATTTAGGGGCTAGGGATACGCAGTATTTT

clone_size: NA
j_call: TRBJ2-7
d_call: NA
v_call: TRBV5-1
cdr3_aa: CASSVVGPYEQYF
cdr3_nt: TGCGCCAGCAGCGTCGTGGGGCCCTACGAGCAGTACTTC

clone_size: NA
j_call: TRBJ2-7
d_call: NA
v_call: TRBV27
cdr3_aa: CASSLSSAPGSTEQYF
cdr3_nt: TGTGCCAGCAGTTTATCGAGCGCTCCAGGATCTACCGAGCAGTACTTC

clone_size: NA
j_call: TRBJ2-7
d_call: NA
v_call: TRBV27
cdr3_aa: CASSFNRGYEQYF
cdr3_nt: TGTGCCAGCAGTTTTAATCGAGGGTACGAGCAGTACTTC

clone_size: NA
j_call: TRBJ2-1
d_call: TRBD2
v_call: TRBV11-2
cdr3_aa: CASSPLLAGGPITYNEQFF
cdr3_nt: TGTGCCAGCAGCCCGCTACTAGCGGGAGGGCCGATTACCTACAATGAGCAGTTCTTC

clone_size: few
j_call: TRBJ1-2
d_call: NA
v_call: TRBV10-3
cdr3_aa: CAISESTLVGYTF
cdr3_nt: TGTGCCATCAGTGAGTCGACTCTGGTTGGCTACACCTTC

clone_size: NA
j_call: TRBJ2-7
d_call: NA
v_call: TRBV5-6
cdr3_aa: CASTLAGVPADEQYF
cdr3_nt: TGTGCCAGCACCCTCGCCGGGGTCCCCGCCGACGAGCAGTACTTC

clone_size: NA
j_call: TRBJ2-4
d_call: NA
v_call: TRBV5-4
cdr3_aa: CASSLRTVETKNIQYF
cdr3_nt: TGTGCCAGCAGCTTGCGGACAGTCGAGACCAAAAACATTCAGTACTTC

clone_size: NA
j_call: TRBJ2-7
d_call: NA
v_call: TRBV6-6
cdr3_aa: CASSYEAGFIQYF
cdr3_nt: TGTGCCAGCAGTTACGAGGCAGGTTTTATTCAGTACTTC

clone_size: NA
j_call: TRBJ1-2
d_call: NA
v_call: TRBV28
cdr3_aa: CASRDPTEVNNYGYTF
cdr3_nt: TGTGCCAGCAGAGACCCGACGGAGGTTAACAACTATGGCTACACCTTC

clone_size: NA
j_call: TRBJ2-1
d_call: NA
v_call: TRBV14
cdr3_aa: CASSQGLGWDEQFF
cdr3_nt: TGTGCCAGCAGCCAAGGGCTGGGCTGGGATGAGCAGTTCTTC

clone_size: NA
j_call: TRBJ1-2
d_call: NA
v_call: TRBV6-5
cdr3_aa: CASSYSSEGVGGYTF
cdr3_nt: TGTGCCAGCAGTTACTCGTCCGAAGGAGTTGGCGGCTACACCTTC

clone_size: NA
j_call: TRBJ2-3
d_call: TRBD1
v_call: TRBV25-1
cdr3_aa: CASSGDRGLADTQYF
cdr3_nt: TGTGCCAGCAGTGGGGACAGGGGGCTCGCAGATACGCAGTATTTT